This paragraph reports one T cell receptor (beta chain). Its cognate antigen is unknown. All diabetic donors were classified as either type 1 or type 2 diabetes. These data come from a study of type 1 and type 2 diabetes patients. As for the study in general: The cohort mixed type 1 diabetes, type 2 diabetes and nondiabetic donors. T cells were magnetically sorted from PBMCs as CD4+ or CD8+ subsets.

Study conclusions and caveats: Type 2 diabetes repertoires were more diverse than type 1 diabetes repertoires.

The V and J ends lost 6 bases and 2 bases, in that order; junction bases with no gene match: 10. The CDR3 runs to 16 residues. Amplification started from genomic DNA. Amplification of the beta chain CDR3 used 30 forward and 13 reverse multiplex primers. TCRdb re-called the multiplex PCR reads with MiXCR, one entry per CDR3 protein. The repertoire includes a few hundred thousand distinct CDR3 sequences, approximately 45% of them detected once, and roughly an eighth sits in the top ten. This sequence originates from a man aged 18 to 29 with type 2 diabetes. The sequenced sample consisted of peripheral blood mononuclear cells (PBMCs). The V and J genes are TRBV12-3 or TRBV12-4 and TRBJ1-2; 9 bases match TRBD1. The CDR3 region has the DNA TGTGCCAGCAGATCACCGGGACAGGGAGAGAACTATGGCTACACCTTC. It yields the protein CASRSPGQGENYGYTF.